The 26 T cell receptor beta chains below all came from one sample that was sequenced in a study of shared clonotypes between healthy human individuals. Data came from immunoSEQ multiplex PCR; TCRdb stores just in-frame clones and leaves some out. The sample includes millions of clones, approximately 95% of them seen just once. The sequencing sample was made of naive CD4+ T cells from PBMCs. Stated subset: CD45RA+ positively selected. The source is a man aged 18 to 29 in good health. Some clones in this sample may be carry-over from other donors' samples.

The chain uses TRBV5-1 and TRBJ2-3; D is unresolved. Germline V CDR1 and CDR2: SGHRS, YFSETQ. This CDR3 region has 14 residues. V lost 4 bases and J lost 0, with 9 bases in between. The CDR3: CASSQETSTDTQYF. CDR3 coding DNA: TGCGCCAGCAGCCAAGAAACTAGCACAGATACGCAGTATTTT.

The rearrangement links TRBV21-1 to TRBJ2-3; the table assigns TRBD2, which was not confirmed against the DNA. TRBV21-1 is a recognized pseudogene. This CDR3 region has 18 residues. DNA for the CDR3: TGTGCCAGCAGCAACGGGTCTGGACTAGCGTTCTCCACAGATACGCAGTATTTT. It encodes CASSNGSGLAFSTDTQYF.

The chain combines TRBV2 with TRBJ2-3; TRBD2 matches at 13 bases. V dropped 6 bases and J dropped 4; count of bases not matched to a gene: 4. CDR3 size: 15 residues. Looked up from germline, CDR1 is SNHLY and CDR2 is FYNNEI. This CDR3 reads CASRPGLAGADTQYF. The CDR3 DNA follows: TGTGCCAGCAGACCCGGACTAGCGGGAGCAGATACGCAGTATTTT. Drawing the rest from reference TRBV2 and TRBJ2-3, the complete variable domain is EPEVTQTPSHQVTQMGQEVILRCVPISNHLYFYWYRQILGQKVEFLVSFYNNEISEKSEIFDDQFSVERPDGSNFTLKIRSTKLEDSAMYFCASRPGLAGADTQYFGPGTRLTVL.

This clone has a single count. The chain joins TRBV4-1 to TRBJ2-7; the D is unclear. This CDR3 contains 17 residues. With 1 base removed from V and 2 bases from J, the gap between germline ends came to 18 bases. Per germline, CDR1 MGHRA and CDR2 YSYEKL. DNA of the CDR3: TGCGCCAGCAGCCAAGGGGCGGCCAGGTCTATCCCCTACGAGCAGTACTTC. Protein product: CASSQGAARSIPYEQYF.

The V gene is TRBV5-4, the J gene TRBJ2-1, with 13 bases matching TRBD2. CDR1 and CDR2 from the germline V gene are SGHNT and YYREEE (reference sequence). The CDR3 totals 16 residues. Germline trimming cut 4 bases from V and 2 bases from J; bases unmatched to any gene: 3. Here the CDR3 reads CASSHGLAGAYNEQFF. The DNA of the CDR3 is TGTGCCAGCAGCCACGGACTAGCGGGAGCCTACAATGAGCAGTTCTTC.

The CDR3 sequence: CASSARSLEGLAGGSSYNEQFF. CDR3 DNA: TGTGCCAGCAGCGCCCGATCATTGGAGGGACTAGCGGGAGGGAGCTCCTACAATGAGCAGTTCTTC. J is TRBJ2-1 and V is TRBV9, with 16 bases matching TRBD2. J was trimmed by 0 bases and V by 3 bases; bases with no gene match: 15. Germline V CDR1 and CDR2: SGDLS, YYNGEE. The CDR3 covers 22 residues.

V and J are TRBV5-1 and TRBJ1-2; D is possibly TRBD1 (5 bases). The CDR3 extends over 17 amino acids. V shed 2 bases and J shed 1 base, with 18 bases lying between them. Germline lookup yields CDR1 SGHRS and CDR2 YFSETQ. The CDR3 coding sequence is TGCGCCAGCAGCTTCTCCCTCCTAGGGGACTATAACTATGGCTACACCTTC. Translation: CASSFSLLGDYNYGYTF. Full variable domain (remainder filled in from reference TRBV5-1 and TRBJ1-2): KAGVTQTPRYLIKTRGQQVTLSCSPISGHRSVSWYQQTPGQGLQFLFEYFSETQRNKGNFPGRFSGRQFSNSRSEMNVSTLELGDSALYLCASSFSLLGDYNYGYTFGSGTRLTVV.

The rearrangement links TRBV6-5 to TRBJ2-5; D possibly corresponds to TRBD1 (5 bases). The CDR3 runs 13 residues. Germline V lookup: CDR1 MNHEY, CDR2 SVGAGI. V lost 4 bases and J lost 7, with 13 bases in between. In DNA form, the CDR3 reads TGTGCCAGCAGTTCAGGGTCTGGCGTGACCCAGTACTTC. Protein sequence: CASSSGSGVTQYF.

The chain has TRBV6-6 and TRBJ2-7, with D possibly matching TRBD2 (5 bases). This CDR3 is 15 amino acids long. CDR1 and CDR2 from the germline V gene are MNHNY and SVGAGI (reference sequence). The germline V and J ends were trimmed by 3 bases and 4 bases, with 16 bases remaining between them. The CDR3 DNA sequence: TGTGCCAGCAGTTATAGATTGGGAGATAGTTACGAGCAGTACTTC. Residues: CASSYRLGDSYEQYF.

The gene calls are TRBV9 and TRBJ1-1, with unresolved D. Germline V gene lookup returns CDR1 SGDLS and CDR2 YYNGEE. CDR3 size: 14 residues. V was clipped by 0 bases and J by 3 bases, with 9 bases between them. Here the CDR3 reads CASSVDRGYTEAFF. The CDR3 coding sequence is TGTGCCAGCAGCGTAGACAGAGGGTACACTGAAGCTTTCTTT.

The DNA for the CDR3 is TGTGCCTGGAGCAGGGGAGAGGCGGACACAGATACGCAGTATTTT. It translates to CAWSRGEADTDTQYF. The genes are TRBV30 and TRBJ2-3; a possible D gene is TRBD1 (6 bases). Trimming removed 3 bases at V and 2 bases at J, with 15 bases between. Germline assignment: CDR1 GTSNPN and CDR2 SVGIG (reference sequence). The CDR3 contains 15 residues.

The V gene is TRBV9, the J gene TRBJ1-1; a possible D gene is TRBD1 (5 bases). Deletions cut 3 bases from V and 5 bases from J, with 17 bases between. Germline V gene data show CDR1 as SGDLS and CDR2 as YYNGEE. The CDR3 is made up of 15 amino acids. CDR3 bases: TGTGCCAGCAGCGGCGGCAGCGGGTGGGGGACTGAAGCTTTCTTT. Amino acid sequence: CASSGGSGWGTEAFF. The full variable domain, rest sourced from reference TRBV9 and TRBJ1-1, is DSGVTQTPKHLITATGQRVTLRCSPRSGDLSVYWYQQSLDQGLQFLIQYYNGEERAKGNILERFSAQQFPDLHSELNLSSLELGDSALYFCASSGGSGWGTEAFFGQGTRLTVV.

The CDR3 sequence is CASSYPITTGPSSYEQYF. For the CDR3, the DNA is TGTGCCAGCAGCTATCCCATTACGACAGGGCCGAGCTCCTACGAGCAGTACTTC. The chain uses TRBV27 and TRBJ2-7; 7 nucleotides match TRBD1. The CDR3 contains 18 residues. From germline, CDR1 is MNHEY and CDR2 SMNVEV (reference sequence). Trimming removed 6 bases from V and 0 bases from J; junction bases left unmatched: 17.

The chain has TRBV10-3 and TRBJ1-2; D unclear. The CDR3 is 16 residues long. V was cut by 0 bases and J by 7 bases, with 18 bases left in between. Germline V gives CDR1 ENHRY, CDR2 SYGVKD. The DNA of the CDR3 is TGTGCCATCAGTGAGTCTTTCGAGACATCAGCCCGTGGCTACACCTTC. Translated: CAISESFETSARGYTF.

The table lists this clone with a count of one. This chain joins TRBV7-2 and TRBJ1-5; D gene ambiguous. Germline-derived CDR1 and CDR2 are SGHTA and FQGNSA. V dropped 1 base and J dropped 2 bases, with 9 bases sitting between them. The CDR3 loop spans 15 amino acids. In DNA form, the CDR3 reads TGTGCCAGCAGCTTAGGATATGGAGGCAATCAGCCCCAGCATTTT. Protein product: CASSLGYGGNQPQHF.

The rearrangement links TRBV28 to TRBJ2-5, with 7 bases matching TRBD1. CDR3 length: 14 amino acids. Per the germline V gene, CDR1 is MDHEN and CDR2 is SYDVKM. Trimming took 6 bases from V and 5 from J; bases not matched to a gene: 9. CDR3 loop: CASSLRQGQETQYF. The CDR3 DNA reads TGTGCCAGCAGCCTCCGACAGGGTCAGGAGACCCAGTACTTC.

The rearrangement joins TRBV2 to TRBJ2-7; possibly TRBD1 or TRBD2 for D (5 bases each). Trimming removed 5 bases from V and 3 bases from J, with 20 bases in between. Germline V gene sequence: CDR1 SNHLY, CDR2 FYNNEI. The length of the CDR3 is 16 residues. CDR3: CASSLPRGAYYYEQYF. DNA of the CDR3: TGTGCCAGCAGTCTGCCCCGAGGGGCATACTACTACGAGCAGTACTTC.

The chain is built from TRBV10-3 and TRBJ2-7, with D possibly matching TRBD2 (6 bases). The V end lost 3 bases, the J end lost 7 bases, and 19 bases lay between the germline ends. Germline V CDR1 and CDR2: ENHRY, SYGVKD. The CDR3 sequence is 15 residues long. The CDR3 spells CAISERVGSAGEQYF. DNA for the CDR3: TGTGCCATCAGTGAAAGGGTAGGTAGTGCGGGGGAGCAGTACTTC.

J is TRBJ1-3 and V is TRBV7-9; the match to TRBD1 covers 7 bases. The junction had 3 bases not matched to a gene; V was cut back by 4 bases and J by 3 bases. The CDR3 totals 14 residues. CDR1 and CDR2 (germline): SEHNR, FQNEAQ (reference sequence). CDR3 residues: CASSSRGDGNTIYF. CDR3 nucleotides: TGTGCCAGCAGCTCCAGGGGGGATGGAAACACCATATATTTT.

Comments on this clone: This CDR3 is also generated by other DNA sequences in the sample. The V call is TRBV5-1, the J call TRBJ2-3, with D unclear. Germline V gene sequence: CDR1 SGHRS, CDR2 YFSETQ. The CDR3 runs to 14 residues. Trimming left V 0 bases short and J 2 bases short, with 7 bases between. The CDR3, as DNA: TGCGCCAGCAGCTTGGGGTCCCCCACAGATACGCAGTATTTT. Its protein is CASSLGSPTDTQYF.

CDR3 sequence (DNA): TGTGCCAGCTCACCACCGACAGGGGGCAGCGATACGCAGTATTTT. Its protein product is CASSPPTGGSDTQYF. The gene calls are TRBV18 and TRBJ2-3; 10 bases are a match to TRBD1. The CDR3 has 15 amino acids. Germline V lookup: CDR1 KGHSH, CDR2 LQKENI. Germline trimming cut 0 bases from V and 6 bases from J; bases unmatched to any gene: 3.

The chain links TRBV5-1 to TRBJ2-3, with a possible D match to TRBD1 (5 bases). Trimming removed 6 bases from V and 2 bases from J, with 10 bases in between. CDR1 SGHRS and CDR2 YFSETQ come from the germline V gene. The CDR3 is 13 amino acids. The CDR3: CASNQGATDTQYF. The CDR3 DNA reads TGCGCCAGCAACCAGGGTGCCACAGATACGCAGTATTTT.

The chain is built from TRBV5-4 and TRBJ2-3; the D gene could be TRBD1 or TRBD2 (5 bases each). The germline V gene has CDR1 SGHNT and CDR2 YYREEE (reference sequence). Deletions cut 7 bases from V and 1 base from J, with 22 bases between. The CDR3 runs 17 residues. CDR3 protein: CASQGVLGPSGTDTQYF. The DNA of the CDR3 is TGTGCCAGCCAAGGGGTACTAGGGCCATCCGGCACAGATACGCAGTATTTT.

The count of this clone is one. The DNA for the CDR3 is TGTGCCAGCAGCATATCCGGGACGTTTTTTTCGAACACTGAAGCTTTCTTT. Its translation is CASSISGTFFSNTEAFF. The chain joins TRBV14 to TRBJ1-1; TRBD1 is a possible D gene (5 bases). CDR3 length: 17 amino acids. Germline-derived CDR1 and CDR2 are SGHDN and FVKESK. V lost 5 bases and J 1 base, leaving 20 bases between the germline ends. The full variable domain, with the rest looked up from reference TRBV14 and TRBJ1-1, is EAGVTQFPSHSVIEKGQTVTLRCDPISGHDNLYWYRRVMGKEIKFLLHFVKESKQDESGMPNNRFLAERTGGTYSTLKVQPAELEDSGVYFCASSISGTFFSNTEAFFGQGTRLTVV.

The V call is TRBV9, the J call TRBJ2-1; 7 bases map to TRBD2. Germline CDR1 SGDLS, CDR2 YYNGEE. The trim removed 3 bases at V and 2 bases at J, leaving 5 bases unmatched. The CDR3 sequence is 15 residues long. The CDR3 reads CASSESGTAYNEQFF. CDR3 DNA sequence: TGTGCCAGCAGCGAAAGCGGGACTGCCTACAATGAGCAGTTCTTC.

As concerns this clone: Within the sample, other DNA sequences also encode this same CDR3. The chain joins TRBV5-1 to TRBJ1-4, with unresolved D. The CDR3 spans 14 residues. V lost 5 bases, J lost 0 bases, and 8 bases lay in between. CDR1 SGHRS and CDR2 YFSETQ come from the germline V gene. As DNA, the CDR3 is TGCGCCAGCAGTTTGACGGCAACTAATGAAAAACTGTTTTTT. Encoded protein: CASSLTATNEKLFF.